Shown below are 15 T cell receptor beta chains from a single sample sequenced in a study of early T cells in non-severe SARS-CoV-2 infection. Each CDR3 protein is one row after TCRdb ran MiXCR on the 5' RACE reads. This table has about 73,000 distinct CDR3 sequences, roughly 13% appearing once. The sample comprised whole blood. The receptors were sampled from an adult who was a healthcare worker with PCR-confirmed SARS-CoV-2 infection or an uninfected control (not recorded which).

This rearrangement joins TRBV5-1 to TRBJ2-7; D is uncertain. This CDR3 region has 13 residues. V lost 1 base and J lost 2, with 7 bases in between. The germline gives CDR1 SGHRS, CDR2 YFSETQ. Here the CDR3 DNA reads TGCGCCAGCAGCTTGACCCCCACCTACGAGCAGTACTTC. Its protein is CASSLTPTYEQYF.

This clonotype was counted ten times or more. The genes are TRBV20-1 and TRBJ2-1; TRBD2 matches at 9 bases. V shed 2 bases and J 0 bases; nucleotides not matched to a gene: 14. CDR1 DFQATT and CDR2 SNEGSKA come from the germline V gene (reference sequence). This CDR3 comprises 19 residues. The CDR3 nucleotides are TGCAGTGCTAGAATAGCGGGGGTGTATCCGCCTTCCTCCTACAATGAGCAGTTCTTC. Translation: CSARIAGVYPPSSYNEQFF.

The CDR3 nucleotides read TGTGCCAGCAGTTCCGGGACAGGGTTCGGCGGGGAGCTGTTTTTT. It yields the protein CASSSGTGFGGELFF. The rearrangement joins TRBV6-4 to TRBJ2-2, with 9 bases matching TRBD1. J gave up 7 bases and V 5 bases, and 8 bases lay outside the gene matches. The CDR3 totals 15 residues. From germline, CDR1 is MRHNA and CDR2 SNTAGT.

This clonotype was detected a few times. The genes are TRBV4-2 and TRBJ2-5; no firm D call. Germline V gene lookup returns CDR1 LGHNA and CDR2 YNFKEQ. Trimming removed 1 base at V and 5 bases at J, with 8 bases between. The CDR3 sequence is 13 residues long. As DNA, the CDR3 is TGTGCCAGCAGCCAAGGGACCCGGGAGACCCAGTACTTC. Amino acids: CASSQGTRETQYF.

The chain couples TRBV18 to TRBJ2-2, with a tentative D call TRBD1 (6 bases). The CDR3 spans 14 residues. Germline-derived CDR1 and CDR2 are KGHSH and LQKENI. With 5 bases removed from V and 4 bases from J, the gap between germline ends came to 11 bases. CDR3 protein: CASSRDTGTGELFF. The CDR3 region has the DNA TGTGCCAGCTCAAGGGACACCGGCACCGGGGAGCTGTTTTTT.

This clonotype was observed a few times. The chain employs TRBV7-2 and TRBJ2-2, with 7 bases aligning to TRBD2. The junction had 7 bases not matched to a gene; V was cut back by 4 bases and J by 8 bases. The CDR3 covers 14 residues. The germline V gene has CDR1 SGHTA and CDR2 FQGNSA. CDR3 nucleotide sequence: TGTGCCAGCAGCTCGAGGACTAGAGCTGGGGAGCTGTTTTTT. As protein: CASSSRTRAGELFF. Full variable domain (outside the CDR3, taken from reference TRBV7-2 and TRBJ2-2): GAGVSQSPSNKVTEKGKDVELRCDPISGHTALYWYRQSLGQGLEFLIYFQGNSAPDKSGLPSDRFSAERTGGSVSTLTIQRTQQEDSAVYLCASSSRTRAGELFFGEGSRLTVL.

This clonotype appeared many times. This chain uses TRBV7-7 with TRBJ2-5; D possibly matches TRBD1 or TRBD2 (5 bases each). V dropped 1 base and J dropped 2 bases, with 5 bases sitting between them. The length of the CDR3 is 13 residues. Germline CDR1 is SSHAT and CDR2 is FNYEAQ (reference sequence). This CDR3 is CASSLGGQETQYF. CDR3 DNA: TGTGCCAGCAGCTTAGGGGGGCAAGAGACCCAGTACTTC.

This clonotype was picked up many times. V is TRBV7-2 and J is TRBJ1-2, with unresolved D. The CDR3 loop spans 13 amino acids. Trimming removed 5 bases from V and 3 bases from J, with 10 bases in between. The germline V gene has CDR1 SGHTA and CDR2 FQGNSA. For the CDR3, the DNA is TGTGCCAGCAGCCTCCGGGGTGACTATGGCTACACCTTC. Translation gives CASSLRGDYGYTF.

This clonotype has only a few counts. The rearrangement links TRBV4-2 to TRBJ2-6, with D uncertain. Per germline, CDR1 LGHNA and CDR2 YNFKEQ. V was shortened by 8 bases and J by 0 bases, with 5 bases between the two germline ends. The CDR3 has 13 amino acids. The CDR3 reads CASLNSGANVLTF. The CDR3 coding sequence is TGTGCCAGCCTGAACTCTGGGGCCAACGTCCTGACTTTC.

This clonotype was counted at least ten times. The junction and the germline gene differ at one end; a read error may be behind it. This sequence joins TRBV18 and TRBJ1-3; D is unresolved. Germline V lookup: CDR1 KGHSH, CDR2 LQKENI. The CDR3 length is 17 residues. The CDR3 coding sequence is TGTGCCAGCTCACCCCCGAGCGGCCGGGCCTCTGAAAACACCATATATTTT. Protein product: CASSPPSGRASENTIYF.

V gene TRBV6-6 combines with J gene TRBJ2-7; D is undetermined. Germline V gene data show CDR1 as MNHNY and CDR2 as SVGAGI (reference sequence). There are 13 residues in the CDR3. V lost 4 bases, J lost 3 bases, and 10 bases lay in between. CDR3 nucleotide sequence: TGTGCCAGCAGTTTCGGACCTTACTACGAGCAGTACTTC. Amino acids: CASSFGPYYEQYF.

The J gene is TRBJ2-6, the V gene TRBV6-2 or TRBV6-3; maybe TRBD1 (6 bases). V was cut by 6 bases and J by 4 bases, with 13 bases left in between. Germline CDR1 MNHEY, CDR2 SVGEGT. The CDR3 covers 15 residues. This CDR3 is CASRTGLVGANVLTF. CDR3 nucleotide sequence: TGTGCCAGCAGAACAGGGTTAGTGGGGGCCAACGTCCTGACTTTC.

This clonotype has a count of ten or more. CDR3 in amino acids: CSARPRGDLGEQYF. The DNA for the CDR3 is TGCAGTGCTCGCCCACGGGGGGACCTTGGGGAGCAGTACTTC. The chain is built from TRBV20-1 and TRBJ2-7; TRBD2 aligns across 7 bases. The CDR3 contains 14 residues. CDR1 DFQATT and CDR2 SNEGSKA come from the germline V gene (reference sequence). V lost 5 bases, J lost 7 bases, and 14 bases stayed unmatched.

The genes are TRBV5-1 and TRBJ2-7; no definite D call. CDR1 is SGHRS, CDR2 YFSETQ, per germline. V was pared by 6 bases and J by 2 bases, with 12 bases between. This CDR3 contains 13 residues. The CDR3 sequence is CASNHPLTYEQYF. The CDR3 bases are TGCGCCAGCAACCACCCACTTACCTACGAGCAGTACTTC.

This clonotype has only a few counts. The chain carries TRBV20-1 and TRBJ2-3; 8 nucleotides agree with TRBD1. With 3 bases clipped from V and 2 bases from J, the junction kept 10 bases outside the gene matches. This CDR3 contains 16 residues. Germline assignment: CDR1 DFQATT and CDR2 SNEGSKA (reference sequence). Here the CDR3 DNA reads TGCAGTGCTAGTGATCTTCGGACAGGGCACACAGATACGCAGTATTTT. Translated, it gives CSASDLRTGHTDTQYF.